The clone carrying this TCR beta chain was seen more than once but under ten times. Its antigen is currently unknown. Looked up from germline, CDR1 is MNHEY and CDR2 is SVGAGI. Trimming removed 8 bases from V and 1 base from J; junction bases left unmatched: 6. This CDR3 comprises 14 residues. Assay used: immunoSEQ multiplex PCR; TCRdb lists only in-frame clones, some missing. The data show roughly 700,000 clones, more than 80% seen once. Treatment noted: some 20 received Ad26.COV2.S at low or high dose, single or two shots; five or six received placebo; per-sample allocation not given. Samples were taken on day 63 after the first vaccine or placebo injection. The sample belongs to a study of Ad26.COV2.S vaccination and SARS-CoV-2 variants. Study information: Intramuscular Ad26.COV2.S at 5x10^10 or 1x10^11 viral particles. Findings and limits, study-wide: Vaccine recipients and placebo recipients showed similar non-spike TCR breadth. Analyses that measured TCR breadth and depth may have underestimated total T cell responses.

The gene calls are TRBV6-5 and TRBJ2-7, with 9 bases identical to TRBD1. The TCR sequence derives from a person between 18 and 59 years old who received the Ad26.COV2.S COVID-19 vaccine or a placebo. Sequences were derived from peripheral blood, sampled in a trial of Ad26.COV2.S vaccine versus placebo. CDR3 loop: CASGRQGVSYEQYF. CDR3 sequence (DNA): TGTGCCAGCGGAAGACAGGGGGTGTCCTACGAGCAGTACTTC.